Listed here are 23 T cell receptor beta chains from one sample, sequenced in a study of Graves' ophthalmopathy and Graves' hyperthyroidism. Scientists amplified the TCR beta CDR3 regions from RNA transcripts. RT-PCR was first run with HTBI primers, then multiplex PCR in a second round. TCRdb analysed the multiplex PCR reads with MiXCR anew, one entry per CDR3 protein. The sample includes hundreds of thousands of distinct CDR3 sequences, about two fifths of them seen just once. Sample: peripheral blood. Every receptor here comes from an adult man with Graves' ophthalmopathy.

This clonotype was recorded at least ten times. This chain joins TRBV5-1 and TRBJ2-7; D remains unclear. CDR3 size: 13 residues. The V end lost 0 bases, the J end lost 5 bases, and 9 bases lay between the germline ends. The germline gives CDR1 SGHRS, CDR2 YFSETQ. The CDR3 protein is CASSLEVSDEQYF. DNA of the CDR3: TGCGCCAGCAGCTTGGAAGTAAGTGACGAGCAGTACTTC.

The V and J genes are TRBV25-1 and TRBJ2-5; the match to TRBD1 covers 8 bases. The germline V gene has CDR1 MGHDK and CDR2 SYGVNS. V lost 7 bases to trimming and J lost 9 bases; unmatched junction nucleotides: 13. The CDR3 consists of 14 residues. CDR3 nucleotides: TGTGCCAGCACCTGGGACAGGAAAAATCAGCCCCAGTACTTC. It encodes CASTWDRKNQPQYF.

This clonotype was seen many times. At one of its ends the junction is not consistent with the germline gene, which may arise from a read error. V is TRBV10-3 and J is TRBJ1-6, with D perhaps matching TRBD1 (5 bases). Germline CDR1 is ENHRY and CDR2 is SYGVKD. The CDR3 loop spans 14 amino acids. CDR3 coding DNA: TGTGCCAGCAGTTTGCTCCGGGACGCTCTCACCCTCCACTTT. This gives the protein CASSLLRDALTLHF.

A few counts support this clonotype. The chain links TRBV5-1 to TRBJ2-7, with D tentatively TRBD1 (5 bases). This CDR3 is 14 amino acids long. Germline CDR1 and CDR2: SGHRS and YFSETQ. Trimming left V 1 base short and J 5 bases short, with 13 bases between. Here the CDR3 DNA reads TGCGCCAGCAGCTTGTCAGGGCTCCGGGACGAGCAGTACTTC. Its translation is CASSLSGLRDEQYF. Full variable domain (rest looked up from reference TRBV5-1 and TRBJ2-7): KAGVTQTPRYLIKTRGQQVTLSCSPISGHRSVSWYQQTPGQGLQFLFEYFSETQRNKGNFPGRFSGRQFSNSRSEMNVSTLELGDSALYLCASSLSGLRDEQYFGPGTRLTVT.

This clonotype was counted at least ten times. V gene TRBV5-1 combines with J gene TRBJ2-7, with a possible D match to TRBD1 (6 bases). The CDR3 is 16 residues long. Germline assignment: CDR1 SGHRS and CDR2 YFSETQ. Between the trimmed V and J ends, which lost 0 bases and 2 bases, there was a span of 15 bases. The CDR3, as DNA: TGCGCCAGCAGCTTGGCCTCTCCGGGACATACCTACGAGCAGTACTTC. Amino acid sequence: CASSLASPGHTYEQYF.

Worth noting for this clonotype: A much larger clonotype is one base distant, so this may be a read error. In DNA, the CDR3 is TGCAGTGCTAGAGAGACTAGCAGGAGTTACTACGAGCAGTACTTC. Translated, it gives CSARETSRSYYEQYF. The V and J genes are TRBV20-1 and TRBJ2-7; TRBD2 aligns across 7 bases. V was clipped by 0 bases and J by 3 bases; unmatched bases: 8. The CDR3 has 15 residues. CDR1 is DFQATT and CDR2 is SNEGSKA in the germline V gene (reference sequence).

Comment on this clonotype: At one end the junction does not follow the germline gene, possibly because of a read error. The rearrangement joins TRBV10-3 to TRBJ2-7; no reliable D call. This CDR3 comprises 14 residues. In germline, CDR1 is ENHRY, CDR2 SYGVKD. CDR3 loop: CASSYVTENYEQYF. The CDR3 DNA sequence: TGTGCCAGCAGTTACGTGACGGAGAACTACGAGCAGTACTTC.

This clonotype has ten or more counts. This chain links TRBV24-1 with TRBJ2-2, with a possible D match to TRBD2 (5 bases). Germline V gene lookup returns CDR1 KGHDR and CDR2 SFDVKD. Trimming left V 4 bases short and J 1 base short, with 15 bases between. This CDR3 has 17 amino acids. CDR3 in amino acids: CATSEARLNMNTGELFF. In DNA form, the CDR3 reads TGTGCCACCAGTGAAGCCAGACTAAACATGAACACCGGGGAGCTGTTTTTT.

J is TRBJ1-1 and V is TRBV10-3; D is possibly TRBD1 (5 bases). From germline, CDR1 is ENHRY and CDR2 SYGVKD. This CDR3 contains 15 residues. V lost 11 bases, J lost 1 base, and 20 bases lay in between. CDR3 amino acids: CAAGTSEAPNTEAFF. The CDR3 DNA reads as TGTGCCGCCGGGACCTCTGAGGCCCCGAACACTGAAGCTTTCTTT.

This clonotype was seen at least ten times. V gene TRBV29-1 combines with J gene TRBJ1-1, with D tentatively TRBD1 (5 bases). CDR3 length: 13 amino acids. Trimming shortened V by 0 bases and J by 3 bases, and 8 bases separated the two germline ends. CDR1 is SQVTM and CDR2 is ANQGSEA in the germline V gene. The CDR3 nucleotides read TGCAGCGTTGAAGATGCGGGGGACACTGAAGCTTTCTTT. It yields the protein CSVEDAGDTEAFF.

There are many counts of this clonotype. This chain connects TRBV20-1 to TRBJ2-5, with unresolved D. From germline, CDR1 is DFQATT and CDR2 SNEGSKA (reference sequence). The CDR3 spans 12 residues. V lost 1 base, J lost 5 bases, and 8 bases lay in between. The CDR3 protein is CSARGRFETQYF. The CDR3 DNA follows: TGCAGTGCTAGAGGAAGGTTCGAGACCCAGTACTTC.

The chain uses TRBV12-3 or TRBV12-4 and TRBJ2-2; TRBD2 matches 15 bases. CDR3 size: 17 residues. After removal of 5 bases from V and 1 base from J, the junction contained 2 bases not matched to a gene. The CDR3 bases are TGTGCCAGCAGTGGGGGACTAGCGGGGGGGAACACCGGGGAGCTGTTTTTT. Its protein product is CASSGGLAGGNTGELFF.

This clonotype has ten or more counts. This CDR3 fails to terminate in the conserved phenylalanine or tryptophan, so it likely reflects a read error. The DNA is omitted, as the CDR3 cannot be located on it reliably, and the CDR3 follows TCRdb's listing. The rearrangement joins TRBV6-5 to TRBJ1-4. From germline, CDR1 is MNHEY and CDR2 SVGAGI. The CDR3 is made up of 9 amino acids, end residues included. The CDR3 loop is CASSHIPVT.

This clonotype was observed at least ten times. The V call is TRBV9, the J call TRBJ1-2, with 9 bases that match TRBD1. The germline V gene encodes CDR1 SGDLS and CDR2 YYNGEE. V was clipped by 0 bases and J by 4 bases; unmatched bases: 4. This CDR3 has 15 residues. The CDR3 region is CASSVEGQGSYGYTF. DNA for the CDR3: TGTGCCAGCAGCGTAGAGGGACAGGGTTCCTATGGCTACACCTTC.

With regard to this clonotype: It may be a read error: a sequence one base away is much more abundant. V and J are TRBV7-2 and TRBJ2-7; 8 bases map to TRBD1. The CDR3 covers 18 residues. CDR1 is SGHTA, CDR2 FQGNSA, per germline. J was trimmed by 4 bases and V by 4 bases; bases with no gene match: 18. The CDR3 DNA is TGTGCCAGCAGCTCAGAGTTTCGTTTAGGCGGACAGGGATACGAGCAGTACTTC. This sequence encodes CASSSEFRLGGQGYEQYF.

V usage is TRBV29-1 and J usage is TRBJ2-2, with a tentative D call TRBD1 (5 bases). The CDR3 is made up of 14 amino acids. CDR1 and CDR2 from the germline V gene are SQVTM and ANQGSEA. Trimming shortened V by 4 bases and J by 1 base, and 10 bases separated the two germline ends. The CDR3 here is CSVADTRNTGELFF. DNA of the CDR3: TGCAGCGTTGCGGACACCAGGAACACCGGGGAGCTGTTTTTT.

As concerns this clonotype: At one end the junction does not follow the germline gene, possibly because of a read error. J is TRBJ2-2 and V is TRBV7-3; either TRBD1 or TRBD2 may fit D (5 bases each). Germline-derived CDR1 and CDR2 are SGHTA and FQGTGA. The CDR3 extends over 16 amino acids. In nucleotides, the CDR3 is TGTGCCAGCAGCTTAACCGGGACCACGAAAACCGGGGAGCTGTTTTTT. Translation: CASSLTGTTKTGELFF. Using reference TRBV7-3 and TRBJ2-2 for the parts outside the CDR3, the full variable domain is GAGVSQTPSNKVTEKGKYVELRCDPISGHTALYWYRQSLGQGPEFLIYFQGTGAADDSGLPNDRFFAVRPEGSVSTLKIQRTERGDSAVYLCASSLTGTTKTGELFFGEGSRLTVL.

For the CDR3, the DNA is TGTGCCAGCAGTCCCACGGAGGGACCGGCTGAAAAACTGTTTTTT. It encodes CASSPTEGPAEKLFF. The genes are TRBV2 and TRBJ1-4; D is possibly TRBD1 (5 bases). Trimming removed 5 bases at V and 7 bases at J, with 17 bases between. This CDR3 has 15 residues. Germline V gives CDR1 SNHLY, CDR2 FYNNEI.

This clonotype came up a few times. The chain uses TRBV12-3 or TRBV12-4 and TRBJ2-7, with a possible D match to TRBD2 (5 bases). The CDR3 consists of 14 residues. V lost 5 bases and J lost 3, with 14 bases in between. This chain's CDR3 is CASSPGIRVYEQYF. CDR3 DNA sequence: TGTGCCAGCAGTCCCGGGATCCGGGTCTACGAGCAGTACTTC.

The sample holds many counts of this clonotype. The chain is built from TRBV11-2 and TRBJ1-6; D call uncertain. This CDR3 has 14 amino acids. Deletions cut 5 bases from V and 6 bases from J, with 11 bases between. The germline gives CDR1 SGHAT, CDR2 FQNNGV. CDR3 coding DNA: TGTGCCAGCAGCCCTCCAGTCGGTAATTCACCCCTCCACTTT. Its translation is CASSPPVGNSPLHF.

The chain couples TRBV12-5 to TRBJ2-5; 10 bases match TRBD2. J was trimmed by 5 bases and V by 6 bases; bases with no gene match: 9. CDR3 length: 15 residues. CDR1 LGHNT and CDR2 FRNRAP come from the germline V gene. Here the CDR3 reads CASGRAGGPSETQYF. The CDR3 nucleotides are TGTGCTAGTGGGAGAGCGGGGGGGCCGTCGGAGACCCAGTACTTC.

V is TRBV9 and J is TRBJ2-6, with TRBD1 identical over 9 bases. The CDR3 has 15 residues. Germline V lookup: CDR1 SGDLS, CDR2 YYNGEE. J lost 9 bases, V lost 4 bases, and 8 bases had no gene match. The CDR3 here is CASSHPGQGYNVLTF. The CDR3 DNA follows: TGTGCCAGCAGCCACCCGGGACAGGGATACAACGTCCTGACTTTC.

The chain couples TRBV5-8 to TRBJ1-3; D possibly corresponds to TRBD1 (5 bases). The V end lost 4 bases, the J end lost 0 bases, and 17 bases lay between the germline ends. The CDR3 has 17 residues. Germline V CDR1 and CDR2: SGHTS, YDEGEE. CDR3 bases: TGTGCCAGCAGCAGTACCTCCGGGGCTCCCTCTGGAAACACCATATATTTT. Protein: CASSSTSGAPSGNTIYF.